This TCR beta chain stems from a study of T cells in Graves' hyperthyroidism and ophthalmopathy. Points from the study as a whole: Ophthalmopathy was identified by the model a median about seven months ahead of onset.

Amplification of TCR beta CDR3 regions used RNA as the template. HTBI primers were used for first-round RT-PCR of the TCR CDR3. TCRdb analysed the multiplex PCR reads with MiXCR anew, one entry per CDR3 protein. The sample shows 450,000 to 650,000 distinct CDR3 sequences, 12% to 15% of them seen only once. Ten or more counts support this clonotype. What it binds is not known. CDR1 is MNHNS, CDR2 SASEGT, per germline. V shed 6 bases and J 5 bases; nucleotides not matched to a gene: 8. The CDR3 totals 14 residues. Sequencing used blood. The sequence was collected from a woman aged 18-29 years with Graves' ophthalmopathy. The chain uses TRBV6-1 and TRBJ2-7, with TRBD1 matching 9 bases. CDR3 in amino acids: CASRPEQGAHEQYF. The CDR3 DNA reads as TGTGCCAGCAGGCCAGAACAGGGGGCCCACGAGCAGTACTTC.